These T cell receptor beta chains were read from a single sample in a study of blood T cell repertoires in COVID-19. TCRdb keeps only in-frame clones here, not all; method: immunoSEQ multiplex PCR. This repertoire shows about 160,000 clones, approximately 80% found once; its top ten account for 10% to 15%. Sequenced material: peripheral blood. The receptors were gathered from a man between 65 and 85 years old who had recovered from COVID-19. Both conserved end residues are part of each CDR3. Fields, in order: CDR3 protein, clone size, V gene. Clone size is stated in some rows and not others, as once, few, many or a class when expanded.

CASSPGGAANEKLFF,once,TRBV19
CASSQFGQGAQPQHF,.,TRBV16
CASSYLAGAYEQYF,.,TRBV6-2/TRBV6-3
CASSQGWGSTYEQYF,.,TRBV11-1
CASGLEEGSPLHF,once,TRBV12-5
CAWSGTGSGYGYTF,.,TRBV30
CAWTETSTDTQYF,.,TRBV30
CASSQDGQITDTQYF,.,TRBV4-1
CASSWRPTGFSYEQYF,.,TRBV5-6
CASSQKTSRSTDTQYF,.,TRBV4-3
CATRGTGDNYGYTF,.,TRBV15
CASSVGRATNEKLFF,once,TRBV9
CASSLGGREALAFF,once,TRBV7-2
CASSFQGSGGLSTYEQYF,once,TRBV27
CASSPQGPAGELFF,.,TRBV18
CATSFRVPGTGELFF,.,TRBV3-1/TRBV3-2
CASSSGRAIVEQFF,few,TRBV2
CASCPGQAREQYF,.,TRBV28
CASSLGGPEAFF,.,TRBV7-3
CASSPGQARGNTIYF,.,TRBV5-1
CASSPDRLAKNIQYF,once,TRBV9
CATSRGQGDTQYF,.,TRBV15
CASSLGGNTDTQYF,.,TRBV5-1
CASSTPGTGLNQPQHF,.,TRBV28
CASSHPGTANYGYTF,.,TRBV3-1/TRBV3-2
CASSVAGQGASGELFF,.,TRBV9
CASSYYGTSGYEQYF,.,TRBV6-2/TRBV6-3
CASSITRGQGIYEQYF,.,TRBV19
CSVGARQNTEAFF,.,TRBV29-1
CASSQGLAGTDTQYF,.,TRBV4-1
CASSSRQGNTDTQYF,.,TRBV18
CASEGATEAFF,.,TRBV6-6
CASSLWLGSGRADNEQFF,.,TRBV28
CASSPGTGETYEQYF,.,TRBV11-3
CASSSPGQTSMGYEQYF,once,TRBV28
CASSLGAGMTGNTIYF,.,TRBV5-6
CASSLAGGEAFF,.,TRBV11-2
CASRLDRLNTGELFF,once,TRBV7-9
CASSYSGELYEQFF,.,TRBV6-2/TRBV6-3
CASSPPGAGGREQYF,.,TRBV28
CASSEGGGGSYEQFF,.,TRBV9
CASRASGSGSYEQYF,once,TRBV19